This T cell receptor beta chain was obtained from a study of shared clonotypes between healthy human individuals. About the study: A donor's plate count was three for CD4 naive and three for CD4 memory; CD8 naive had two and CD8 memory one.

Per germline, CDR1 MNHNS and CDR2 SASEGT. The CDR3 is 14 residues long. Trimming took off 2 bases at V and 6 bases at J, with 11 bases between the two ends. Study processing details: Filtering of immunoSEQ junctional sequences could not match full-length read filtering. The method was immunoSEQ multiplex PCR; TCRdb's version includes in-frame clones alone and lacks a portion of them. V and J calls and clone size are copied from that table; D and trimming were computed from the DNA. Among millions of clones, roughly 95% were seen once, and the ten largest hold 0.1% to 0.15%. Sequencing was carried out using naive CD4+ T cells sorted from blood. Subset given: CD45RA+ positively selected. The rearrangement links TRBV6-1 to TRBJ1-5; unclear D gene. This clonotype originated in a man in his late teens or twenties in good health. CDR3 nucleotides: TGTGCCAGCAGTGAATTTCGGGTTGGTCAGCCCCAGCATTTT. Amino acids: CASSEFRVGQPQHF.